Below, 25 T cell receptor beta chains from the same sample are listed, as sequenced in a study of beta chain features in type 1 diabetes. Expressed TCRB transcripts got sequenced, as all isolated RNA was reverse transcribed. The protocol was immunoSEQ multiplex PCR, while the TCRdb copy is restricted to in-frame clones and leaves out a portion. This sample carries some 250,000 clones, 25% to 35% of them seen once, and the ten largest clones take 3.5% to 4.5%. What was sequenced was central memory CD4+ T cells from blood. These receptors all come from a man between 25 and 39 years old in good health.

In this sample, this clone turned up a few times. The chain is built from TRBV21-1 and TRBJ1-2. TRBV21-1 is labeled a pseudogene. The CDR3 loop spans 11 amino acids. CDR3 protein: CASSIWGGYTF. The CDR3 bases are TGTGCCAGCAGCATCTGGGGTGGCTACACCTTC.

This rearrangement joins TRBV7-9 to TRBJ1-1, with unresolved D. The germline V gene encodes CDR1 SEHNR and CDR2 FQNEAQ (reference sequence). Trimming shortened V by 6 bases and J by 2 bases, and 10 bases separated the two germline ends. The CDR3 is made up of 13 amino acids. CDR3 amino acids: CASRTEANTEAFF. The CDR3 region has the DNA TGTGCCAGCAGAACCGAGGCCAACACTGAAGCTTTCTTT. Filled out from reference TRBV7-9 and TRBJ1-1, the complete variable domain reads DTGVSQNPRHKITKRGQNVTFRCDPISEHNRLYWYRQTLGQGPEFLTYFQNEAQLEKSRLLSDRFSAERPKGSFSTLEIQRTEQGDSAMYLCASRTEANTEAFFGQGTRLTVV.

This clone was picked up a small number of times. The CDR3 here is CASSFKRRLAGALNEQFF. CDR3 sequence (DNA): TGTGCCAGCAGCTTTAAGCGGAGACTAGCGGGAGCGTTAAATGAGCAGTTCTTC. The chain recombines TRBV7-2 with TRBJ2-1; 12 bases map to TRBD2. Per germline, CDR1 SGHTA and CDR2 FQGNSA. V lost 3 bases to trimming and J lost 7 bases; unmatched junction nucleotides: 13. The CDR3 runs to 18 residues.

The CDR3 DNA is TGCAGCGGTGCCGGGGTCCTCCAAGAGACCCAGTACTTC. It specifies CSGAGVLQETQYF. The chain joins TRBV29-1 to TRBJ2-5; tentatively, D is TRBD2 (5 bases). With 7 bases removed from V and 1 base from J, the gap between germline ends came to 13 bases. Germline V gene data show CDR1 as SQVTM and CDR2 as ANQGSEA. The CDR3 covers 13 residues.

The chain employs TRBV18 and TRBJ2-7, with 7 positions matching TRBD2. This CDR3 spans 14 amino acids. Per germline, CDR1 KGHSH and CDR2 LQKENI. V lost 6 bases to trimming and J lost 0 bases; unmatched junction nucleotides: 5. The CDR3 DNA sequence: TGTGCCAGCTCCCCGGGACTAAGCTCCTACGAGCAGTACTTC. It specifies CASSPGLSSYEQYF. The full variable domain, its missing parts supplied by reference TRBV18 and TRBJ2-7, is NAGVMQNPRHLVRRRGQEARLRCSPMKGHSHVYWYRQLPEEGLKFMVYLQKENIIDESGMPKERFSAEFPKEGPSILRIQQVVRGDSAAYFCASSPGLSSYEQYFGPGTRLTVT.

This clone came up a few times. The chain employs TRBV29-1 and TRBJ2-3; D uncertain. CDR1 SQVTM and CDR2 ANQGSEA come from the germline V gene. The CDR3 spans 13 residues. The V end was cut by 2 bases, the J end by 2 bases, with 8 bases between. The CDR3 DNA is TGCAGCGTTGAAATTCGCCACACAGATACGCAGTATTTT. It yields the protein CSVEIRHTDTQYF.

This chain connects TRBV6-1 to TRBJ2-6; no reliable D call. Trimming took off 4 bases at V and 0 bases at J, with 10 bases between the two ends. The CDR3 has 16 amino acids. CDR1 is MNHNS, CDR2 SASEGT, per germline. As DNA, the CDR3 is TGTGCCAGCAGTGGATTTCGTCCCTCTGGGGCCAACGTCCTGACTTTC. This translates into CASSGFRPSGANVLTF.

This chain connects TRBV6-1 to TRBJ2-5; perhaps TRBD2 as D (6 bases). Trimming removed 6 bases from V and 4 bases from J, with 12 bases in between. This CDR3 has 13 amino acids. The germline V gene has CDR1 MNHNS and CDR2 SASEGT. The CDR3 is CASSGRRGETQYF. CDR3 in DNA: TGTGCCAGCAGCGGGAGAAGGGGAGAGACCCAGTACTTC.

This sequence joins TRBV20-1 and TRBJ1-5; no reliable D call. CDR3 length: 11 amino acids. Looked up from germline, CDR1 is DFQATT and CDR2 is SNEGSKA (reference sequence). Trimming removed 3 bases at V and 3 bases at J, with 3 bases between. Here the CDR3 DNA reads TGCAGTGCTAGCCACAATCAGCCCCAGCATTTT. Translated, it gives CSASHNQPQHF.

The chain links TRBV25-1 to TRBJ2-7; the D is unclear. Trimming cost V 3 bases and J 5 bases, with 8 bases left between them. This CDR3 has 12 residues. Germline CDR1 and CDR2: MGHDK and SYGVNS. The CDR3 DNA sequence: TGTGCCAGCAGTGATGGGATAAACGAGCAGTACTTC. Its protein is CASSDGINEQYF.

The chain carries TRBV14 and TRBJ2-7; TRBD1 matches at 10 bases. V was pared by 1 base and J by 1 base, with 1 base of the junction left unmatched. This CDR3 is built from 15 residues. Per germline, CDR1 SGHDN and CDR2 FVKESK. DNA of the CDR3: TGTGCCAGCAGCCAAGGGGGACAGGGGTCCTACGAGCAGTACTTC. This sequence encodes CASSQGGQGSYEQYF.

The chain joins TRBV19 to TRBJ2-3, with D unresolved. Trimming left V 10 bases short and J 1 base short, with 9 bases between. Germline assignment: CDR1 LNHDA and CDR2 SQIVND (reference sequence). CDR3 size: 12 residues. The CDR3 DNA reads TGTGCCACCGGTTACGGCACAGATACGCAGTATTTT. Protein sequence: CATGYGTDTQYF.

The chain joins TRBV7-2 to TRBJ2-5; D unclear. V lost 2 bases and J lost 3, with 7 bases in between. The CDR3 covers 13 residues. Germline loops: CDR1 SGHTA, CDR2 FQGNSA. This CDR3 reads CASSLWPEETQYF. CDR3 sequence (DNA): TGTGCCAGCAGCTTATGGCCCGAAGAGACCCAGTACTTC.

The chain employs TRBV30 and TRBJ1-1; D might be TRBD1 (5 bases). The CDR3 is made up of 14 amino acids. Between the trimmed V and J ends, which lost 0 bases and 4 bases, there was a span of 12 bases. CDR1 and CDR2 (germline): GTSNPN, SVGIG (reference sequence). CDR3 nucleotides: TGTGCCTGGAGTGTACTAGGGGTGATCACTGAAGCTTTCTTT. Protein sequence: CAWSVLGVITEAFF.

Regarding this clone: Other nucleotide sequences from this sample produce the same CDR3. This chain uses TRBV20-1 with TRBJ2-7, with D perhaps matching TRBD2 (5 bases). Trimming took 5 bases from V and 1 from J, leaving 6 bases between them. This CDR3 is built from 11 residues. CDR1 and CDR2 (germline): DFQATT, SNEGSKA (reference sequence). The CDR3 spells CSAWTSYEQYF. CDR3 DNA: TGCAGTGCTTGGACTTCCTACGAGCAGTACTTC.

This chain links TRBV29-1 with TRBJ2-1; D might be TRBD1 (5 bases). The CDR3 is made up of 12 amino acids. V lost 6 bases, J lost 9 bases, and 15 bases lay in between. The germline CDR1 and CDR2 sequences are SQVTM and ANQGSEA. CDR3 protein: CSVGQGGSEQFF. The CDR3 bases are TGCAGCGTGGGGCAAGGTGGCAGTGAGCAGTTCTTC.

This clone was counted only a few times. The rearrangement joins TRBV28 to TRBJ2-5; D is perhaps TRBD1 or TRBD2 (5 bases each). Germline loops: CDR1 MDHEN, CDR2 SYDVKM. CDR3 length: 15 residues. Trimming cost V 5 bases and J 1 base, with 14 bases left between them. As DNA, the CDR3 is TGTGCCAGCAGTCGAGGGCTGGGGCGCCAAGAGACCCAGTACTTC. This gives the protein CASSRGLGRQETQYF.

This sequence joins TRBV2 and TRBJ1-2; TRBD1 matches at 7 bases. J lost 8 bases, V lost 2 bases, and 8 bases had no gene match. This CDR3 has 14 amino acids. CDR1 is SNHLY and CDR2 is FYNNEI in the germline V gene. The CDR3 region is CASSERRDRSGYTF. The DNA of the CDR3 is TGTGCCAGCAGTGAACGACGGGACAGAAGCGGCTACACCTTC.

V usage is TRBV6-1 and J usage is TRBJ2-7; 7 nucleotides agree with TRBD1. The trim removed 7 bases at V and 3 bases at J, leaving 6 bases unmatched. This CDR3 region has 13 residues. The V gene's germline CDR1 is MNHNS and CDR2 SASEGT. Written as DNA, the CDR3 is TGTGCCAGCACCTTTGACAGGGACTACGAGCAGTACTTC. It is translated as CASTFDRDYEQYF.

As for this clone: Other nucleotide sequences in the sample specify the same CDR3. The J gene is TRBJ2-1, the V gene TRBV20-1; D unclear. The CDR3 extends over 10 amino acids. V was clipped by 5 bases and J by 5 bases, with 4 bases between them. The germline CDR1 and CDR2 sequences are DFQATT and SNEGSKA (reference sequence). CDR3 coding DNA: TGCAGTGCTGGCCACAATGAGCAGTTCTTC. Its protein product is CSAGHNEQFF.

This clone was seen a handful of times. The chain is built from TRBV2 and TRBJ2-5; 8 bases fit TRBD1. J was trimmed by 5 bases and V by 8 bases; bases with no gene match: 4. Germline CDR1 SNHLY, CDR2 FYNNEI. This CDR3 region has 12 residues. CDR3 residues: CASDGQGETQYF. CDR3 in DNA: TGTGCCAGCGACGGACAGGGCGAGACCCAGTACTTC.

The CDR3 DNA reads as TGTGCCAGCAGCTTAGGGTCCTCGAACACCGGGGAGCTGTTTTTT. It encodes CASSLGSSNTGELFF. This sequence joins TRBV7-7 and TRBJ2-2; D is unresolved. The V gene's germline CDR1 is SSHAT and CDR2 FNYEAQ (reference sequence). The germline V and J ends were trimmed by 1 base and 0 bases, with 6 bases remaining between them. The CDR3 totals 15 residues.

In its sample, this clone was seen a few times. This rearrangement joins TRBV29-1 to TRBJ2-7, with D unclear. The V gene lost 4 bases and the J gene lost 7 bases, with 8 bases spanning the gap. This CDR3 region has 10 residues. CDR1 and CDR2 (germline): SQVTM, ANQGSEA. The CDR3 nucleotides read TGCAGCGTTGGGAATGAAGAGCAGTACTTC. As protein: CSVGNEEQYF.

This clone was found a few times. Other DNA sequences in this sample translate to the same CDR3. The chain links TRBV7-9 to TRBJ1-4, with 8 positions matching TRBD1. CDR3 size: 14 residues. In germline, CDR1 is SEHNR, CDR2 FQNEAQ (reference sequence). Trimming took 6 bases from V and 4 from J; bases not matched to a gene: 4. The CDR3 protein is CASSWTGSNEKLFF. In DNA, the CDR3 is TGTGCCAGCAGTTGGACAGGGAGTAATGAAAAACTGTTTTTT.

This clone has a handful of counts. This may stem from a read error, because a much larger clone lies one nucleotide away. This rearrangement joins TRBV5-4 to TRBJ2-3, with D unclear. The germline V and J ends were trimmed by 2 bases and 4 bases, with 2 bases remaining between them. Germline V gene lookup returns CDR1 SGHNT and CDR2 YYREEE (reference sequence). CDR3 size: 11 residues. DNA of the CDR3: TGTGCCAGCAGCTTAGCAGATACGCAGTATTTT. It specifies CASSLADTQYF.